This T cell receptor beta chain was identified in a study of T cell changes during pregnancy in multiple sclerosis. Generated by immunoSEQ multiplex PCR, the TCRdb table keeps only in-frame clones and is missing some. The sample has under 85,000 clones, approximately 94% seen once. This CDR3 is 15 amino acids long. The germline V gene has CDR1 SGDLS and CDR2 YYNGEE. V was trimmed by 2 bases and J by 8 bases, leaving 19 bases between them. This clonotype was obtained from a female donor with multiple sclerosis, enrolled in a pregnancy study. This specimen consisted of peripheral blood, obtained in the third trimester of pregnancy. The rearrangement uses TRBV9 and TRBJ1-2; D unresolved. The chain's CDR3 is CASSVTVLGGAGYTF. CDR3 nucleotide sequence: TGTGCCAGCAGCGTCACGGTCCTCGGCGGAGCGGGCTACACCTTC.